This section outlines one T cell receptor (beta chain) sequence together with its context. Its antigen is undetermined. The V gene end was trimmed by 0 bases and the J gene end by 3 bases; junction bases not matched to a gene: 5. The CDR3 totals 18 residues. The germline V gene encodes CDR1 MNHEY and CDR2 SVGEGT. The record originates from a study of identical twins. TCRdb called the 5' RACE reads again in MiXCR, with one record for every CDR3 protein. The table has approximately 1.8 million distinct CDR3 sequences, around 33% seen once; the top ten hold over 0.25%. Findings and limits, study-wide: Sharing of beta out-of-frame sequences by twins showed a weaker excess.

This clonotype was obtained from a newborn girl in good health. The rearrangement links TRBV6-2 or TRBV6-3 to TRBJ2-1; 13 bases line up with TRBD2. What was sequenced was cord blood. Here the CDR3 DNA reads TGTGCCAGCAGTTACTCAAGGACTAGCGGGAGACTCTACAATGAGCAGTTCTTC. Its protein is CASSYSRTSGRLYNEQFF.